This TCR beta chain was observed in a study of blood T cell repertoires in COVID-19. For the study at large: Acute-phase and convalescent COVID-19 samples originated in the United States, Italy and Spain. PBMCs, B-cell-depleted T cells, or T cells provided the cDNA or gDNA that made up the material.

Per the authors' pipeline: It was from reference gene primer amplification that nucleated cell counts were estimated. Repertoires were generated with immunoSEQ multiplex PCR, while TCRdb's copy carries only in-frame clones and drops some. V and J calls and clone size are copied from that table; D and trimming were computed from the DNA. This sample yields fewer than 250,000 clones, of which roughly 94% are seen a single time; roughly 1.2% belongs to the top ten. Germline-derived CDR1 and CDR2 are LNHDA and SQIVND (reference sequence). This CDR3 is 13 amino acids long. Trimming removed 10 bases from V and 5 bases from J, with 12 bases in between.

Material for sequencing was peripheral blood. The genes are TRBV19 and TRBJ1-6, with D maybe TRBD1 (5 bases). The receptor's source is a man aged 25-45 years with acute or convalescent COVID-19. CDR3 residues: CATKTDNNSPLHF. CDR3 nucleotides: TGTGCCACCAAGACAGATAATAATTCACCCCTCCACTTT.